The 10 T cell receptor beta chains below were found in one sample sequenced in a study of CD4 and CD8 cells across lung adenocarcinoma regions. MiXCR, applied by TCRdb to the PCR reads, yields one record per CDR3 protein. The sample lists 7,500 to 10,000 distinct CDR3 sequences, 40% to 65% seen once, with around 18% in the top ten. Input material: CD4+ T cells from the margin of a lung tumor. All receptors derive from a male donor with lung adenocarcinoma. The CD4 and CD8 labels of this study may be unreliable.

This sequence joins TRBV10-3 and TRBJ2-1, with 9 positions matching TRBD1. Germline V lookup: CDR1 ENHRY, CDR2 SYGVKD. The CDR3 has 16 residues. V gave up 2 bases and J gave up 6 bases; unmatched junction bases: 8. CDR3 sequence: CAISEPGQGTSNEQFF. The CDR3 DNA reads TGTGCCATCAGTGAGCCGGGACAGGGCACTTCCAATGAGCAGTTCTTC.

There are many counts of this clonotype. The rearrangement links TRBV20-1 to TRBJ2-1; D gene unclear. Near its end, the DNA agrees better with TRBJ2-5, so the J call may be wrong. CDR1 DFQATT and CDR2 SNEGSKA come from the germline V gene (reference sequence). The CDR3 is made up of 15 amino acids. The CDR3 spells CSAYLGVGSIETQYF. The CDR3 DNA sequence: TGCAGTGCATACCTAGGAGTCGGTTCAATAGAGACCCAGTACTTC.

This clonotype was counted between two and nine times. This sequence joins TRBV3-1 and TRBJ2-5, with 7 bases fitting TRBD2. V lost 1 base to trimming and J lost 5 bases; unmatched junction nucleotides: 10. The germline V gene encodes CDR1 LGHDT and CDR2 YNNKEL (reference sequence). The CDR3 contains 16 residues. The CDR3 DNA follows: TGTGCCAGCAGCCAAGGGCGAGGGAGGGCCTATGAGACCCAGTACTTC. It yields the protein CASSQGRGRAYETQYF.

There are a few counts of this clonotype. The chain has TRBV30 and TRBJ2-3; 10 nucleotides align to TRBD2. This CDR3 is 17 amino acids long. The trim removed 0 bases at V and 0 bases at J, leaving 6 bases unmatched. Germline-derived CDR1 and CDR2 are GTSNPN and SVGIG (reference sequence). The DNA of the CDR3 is TGTGCCTGGAGTGTCCCTAGCGGGAGTATCAGCACAGATACGCAGTATTTT. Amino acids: CAWSVPSGSISTDTQYF. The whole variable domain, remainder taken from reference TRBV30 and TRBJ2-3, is SQTIHQWPATLVQPVGSPLSLECTVEGTSNPNLYWYRQAAGRGLQLLFYSVGIGQISSEVPQNLSASRPQDRQFILSSKKLLLSDSGFYLCAWSVPSGSISTDTQYFGPGTRLTVL.

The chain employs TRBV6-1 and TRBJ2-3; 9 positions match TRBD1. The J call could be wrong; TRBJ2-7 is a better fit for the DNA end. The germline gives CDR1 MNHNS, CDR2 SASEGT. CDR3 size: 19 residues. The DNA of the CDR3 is TGTGCCAGCTTCGCCTCGGGACAGGGAAGGAGATGGGTCGACTACGAGCAGTACTTC. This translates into CASFASGQGRRWVDYEQYF.

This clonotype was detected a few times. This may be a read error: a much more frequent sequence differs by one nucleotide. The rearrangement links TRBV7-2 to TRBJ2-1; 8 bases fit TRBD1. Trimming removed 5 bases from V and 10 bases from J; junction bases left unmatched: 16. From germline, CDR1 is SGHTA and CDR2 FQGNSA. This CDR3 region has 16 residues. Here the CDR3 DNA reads TGTGCCAGCAGCCCGGTGCCGGACAGGGTACGGTACGAGCAGTTCTTC. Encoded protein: CASSPVPDRVRYEQFF.

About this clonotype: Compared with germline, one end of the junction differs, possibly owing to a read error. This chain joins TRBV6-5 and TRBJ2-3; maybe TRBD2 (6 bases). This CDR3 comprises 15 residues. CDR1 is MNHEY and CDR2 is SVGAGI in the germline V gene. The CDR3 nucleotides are TGTGCCAGCAGTTACTCGGGACTCAGCACAGAAACGCAGTACTTT. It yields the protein CASSYSGLSTETQYF.

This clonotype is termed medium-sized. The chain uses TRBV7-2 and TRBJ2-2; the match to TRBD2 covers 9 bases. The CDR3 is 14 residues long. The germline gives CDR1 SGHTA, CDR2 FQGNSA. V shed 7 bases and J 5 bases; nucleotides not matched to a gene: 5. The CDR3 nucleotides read TGTGCCAGCAACCCGGGACTAGCAACCGGGGAGCTGTTTTTT. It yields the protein CASNPGLATGELFF.

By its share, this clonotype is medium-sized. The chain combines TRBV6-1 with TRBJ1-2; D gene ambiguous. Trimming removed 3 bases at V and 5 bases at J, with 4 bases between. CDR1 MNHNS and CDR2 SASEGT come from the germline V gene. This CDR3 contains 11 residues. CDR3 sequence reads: CASSDPYGYTF. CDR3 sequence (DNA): TGTGCCAGCAGTGACCCATATGGCTACACCTTC.

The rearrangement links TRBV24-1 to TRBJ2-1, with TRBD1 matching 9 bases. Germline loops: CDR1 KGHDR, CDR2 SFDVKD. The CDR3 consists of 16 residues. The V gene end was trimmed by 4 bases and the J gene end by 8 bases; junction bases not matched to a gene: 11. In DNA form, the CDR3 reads TGTGCCACCAGTGACCTGGGGACAGGGTCTCCTCATGAGCAGTTCTTC. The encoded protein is CATSDLGTGSPHEQFF.